This T cell receptor beta chain emerged from a study of early stage breast cancer tumors. This clone was observed a handful of times. Its antigen is unknown. The study, taken as a whole, reports: Compared with adjacent normal breast tissue, tumors showed roughly 2.4-fold greater T cell density and higher clonality. Most shared enriched TCRB sequences were commonly generated ones.

CDR3 length equals 14 residues. Trimming removed 6 bases from V and 3 bases from J; junction bases left unmatched: 6. In germline, CDR1 is SNHLY, CDR2 FYNNEI. Sequencing was performed with immunoSEQ multiplex PCR; in TCRdb, only in-frame clones are kept and a portion is missing. The sample has 25,000 to 30,000 clones, 72% seen once. Source material: blood. This TCR was recovered from a person between 50 and 60 years old with breast cancer. The chain joins TRBV2 to TRBJ1-2; 8 nucleotides agree with TRBD1. The chain's CDR3 is CASSIDRGDYGYTF. DNA for the CDR3: TGTGCCAGCAGCATAGACAGGGGAGACTATGGCTACACCTTC.